Presented here are 27 T cell receptor beta chains from one specimen sequenced in a study of blood T cell repertoires in COVID-19 (dated by TCRdb to the early 2020s). Library preparation used the immunoSEQ multiplex PCR assay. TCRdb's version of the immuneACCESS table is confined to in-frame rearrangements and falls short of the full clone set. An unresolved V gene accounts for under half of the shortfall where checked; the remainder is of unknown origin. Within this sample are about 100,000 clones, with roughly 82% of them counted one time only. Of the sample, 4.8% is held by the ten largest clones. Sequenced input: peripheral blood. All receptors come from a man in his 60s with acute or convalescent COVID-19.

V usage is TRBV11-2 and J usage is TRBJ1-4, with unresolved D. Germline CDR1 and CDR2: SGHAT and FQNNGV. The CDR3 totals 14 residues. Deletions cut 5 bases from V and 4 bases from J, with 11 bases between. CDR3 DNA sequence: TGTGCCAGCAGCCCGCAAGCCCTTAATGAAAAACTGTTTTTT. It is translated as CASSPQALNEKLFF.

The chain uses TRBV5-8 and TRBJ2-7, with TRBD1 matching 10 bases. This CDR3 region has 14 residues. The V and J ends lost 6 bases and 0 bases, in that order; junction bases with no gene match: 3. Germline CDR1 reads SGHTS; CDR2 reads YDEGEE. The CDR3 DNA reads TGTGCCAGCACCCGGACAGGGGGCTCCTACGAGCAGTACTTC. The encoded protein is CASTRTGGSYEQYF.

The genes are TRBV19 and TRBJ1-2, with D uncertain. The germline V gene encodes CDR1 LNHDA and CDR2 SQIVND (reference sequence). The CDR3 consists of 15 residues. V lost 7 bases to trimming and J lost 6 bases, with 21 bases between them. The CDR3 spells CASNQLAGGRDGYTF. In nucleotides, the CDR3 is TGTGCCAGTAACCAATTAGCTGGAGGGCGAGATGGCTACACCTTC. Looking up the rest from reference TRBV19 and TRBJ1-2 gives the full variable domain: DGGITQSPKYLFRKEGQNVTLSCEQNLNHDAMYWYRQDPGQGLRLIYYSQIVNDFQKGDIAEGYSVSREKKESFPLTVTSAQKNPTAFYLCASNQLAGGRDGYTFGSGTRLTVV.

For this clone: Distinct nucleotide sequences in the sample also encode this CDR3. This rearrangement joins TRBV5-1 to TRBJ2-3; possible D gene TRBD1, 6 bases. CDR3 length: 14 residues. CDR1 is SGHRS and CDR2 is YFSETQ in the germline V gene. With 0 bases removed from V and 4 bases from J, the gap between germline ends came to 9 bases. This CDR3 reads CASSLGQGPDTQYF. CDR3 bases: TGCGCCAGCAGCTTGGGGCAGGGGCCAGATACGCAGTATTTT. Combining the CDR3 with reference TRBV5-1 and TRBJ2-3 gives the whole variable domain KAGVTQTPRYLIKTRGQQVTLSCSPISGHRSVSWYQQTPGQGLQFLFEYFSETQRNKGNFPGRFSGRQFSNSRSEMNVSTLELGDSALYLCASSLGQGPDTQYFGPGTRLTVL.

The J gene is TRBJ2-1, the V gene TRBV25-1; the match to TRBD2 covers 12 bases. Germline CDR1 MGHDK, CDR2 SYGVNS. The CDR3 totals 15 residues. The J segment lost 8 bases and the V segment lost 3 bases, leaving 5 bases of the junction unmatched. CDR3 in DNA: TGTGCCAGCAGTGAGACTAGCGGGAGATTCCATGAGCAGTTCTTC. Translation gives CASSETSGRFHEQFF.

The CDR3 here is CASMGSHIQYF. CDR3 nucleotide sequence: TGTGCCAGCATGGGGAGCCACATTCAGTACTTC. The V call is TRBV25-1, the J call TRBJ2-4; weak D call: TRBD2 (5 bases). Trimming removed 7 bases from V and 8 bases from J, with 9 bases in between. Germline V gives CDR1 MGHDK, CDR2 SYGVNS. The CDR3 extends over 11 amino acids.

The rearrangement joins TRBV19 to TRBJ1-2; tentative D call: TRBD1 (5 bases). V was trimmed by 7 bases and J by 3 bases, leaving 15 bases between them. Germline CDR1 and CDR2: LNHDA and SQIVND (reference sequence). The CDR3 runs 14 residues. The CDR3 reads CASTPLDIDYGYTF. For the CDR3, the DNA is TGTGCCAGTACCCCGCTGGACATTGACTATGGCTACACCTTC.

This rearrangement joins TRBV3-1 (or the pseudogene TRBV3-2) to TRBJ2-5; TRBD1 agrees at 9 bases. This CDR3 has 16 amino acids. The ends lost 4 bases at V and 4 bases at J; junction bases unmatched: 10. Germline assignment: CDR1 LGHDT and CDR2 YNNKEL (reference sequence). The CDR3 DNA follows: TGTGCCAGCAGCCCGAACCGACAGGGGGTGAGAGAGACCCAGTACTTC. This gives the protein CASSPNRQGVRETQYF.

The V and J genes are TRBV6-5 and TRBJ1-3; D unresolved. This CDR3 is built from 16 residues. Looked up from germline, CDR1 is MNHEY and CDR2 is SVGAGI. V lost 0 bases and J lost 8, with 17 bases in between. DNA for the CDR3: TGTGCCAGCAGTTACTCGAATGTGCGAGGTGTCGACACCATATATTTT. This encodes CASSYSNVRGVDTIYF.

The genes are TRBV7-3 and TRBJ2-3; 9 nucleotides match TRBD2. Germline-derived CDR1 and CDR2 are SGHTA and FQGTGA. CDR3 length equals 15 residues. The V gene end was trimmed by 5 bases and the J gene end by 6 bases; junction bases not matched to a gene: 9. The CDR3 loop is CASSRGGAFSDTQYF. For the CDR3, the DNA is TGTGCCAGCAGCCGCGGGGGGGCATTTTCCGATACGCAGTATTTT.

V and J are TRBV27 and TRBJ1-2, with D perhaps matching TRBD1 (6 bases). This CDR3 region has 17 residues. V lost 4 bases and J lost 8, with 26 bases in between. Germline V gene data show CDR1 as MNHEY and CDR2 as SMNVEV (reference sequence). The CDR3 here is CASSSPSEQGRYGGYTF. The CDR3 coding sequence is TGTGCCAGCAGTTCACCAAGCGAACAGGGTAGATACGGGGGCTACACCTTC.

The V and J genes are TRBV11-3 and TRBJ2-3; D is perhaps TRBD1 (5 bases). V was shortened by 1 base and J by 2 bases, with 10 bases between the two germline ends. This CDR3 spans 15 amino acids. The V gene's germline CDR1 is SGHNT and CDR2 YENEEA. The CDR3 coding sequence is TGTGCCAGCAGCTTAGCCCAGGGTATCACAGATACGCAGTATTTT. Its translation: CASSLAQGITDTQYF.

The chain is built from TRBV24-1 and TRBJ2-1; D gene uncertain. The germline V and J ends were trimmed by 9 bases and 0 bases, with 8 bases remaining between them. Germline values: CDR1 KGHDR, CDR2 SFDVKD. The CDR3 sequence is 13 residues long. The CDR3 bases are TGTGCCACCGCGCAAAACTCCTACAATGAGCAGTTCTTC. Its translation: CATAQNSYNEQFF.

The genes are TRBV5-5 and TRBJ1-6, with D tentatively TRBD1 (6 bases). Germline V gives CDR1 SGHKS, CDR2 YYEKEE (reference sequence). CDR3 length: 14 residues. V was pared by 2 bases and J by 8 bases, with 11 bases between. CDR3 DNA: TGTGCCAGCAGCTTACAGGGTGTTGATTCACCCCTCCACTTT. Translating it yields CASSLQGVDSPLHF.

The rearrangement uses TRBV6-6 and TRBJ2-7, with TRBD1 identical over 9 bases. The CDR3 totals 15 residues. The V segment lost 2 bases and the J segment 2 bases; nucleotides outside the gene matches: 4. Per germline, CDR1 MNHNY and CDR2 SVGAGI (reference sequence). The CDR3 is CASSYRGQGPYEQYF. The CDR3 DNA reads as TGTGCCAGCAGTTACAGGGGACAGGGTCCCTACGAGCAGTACTTC.

This clone appeared a single time. The chain couples TRBV5-1 to TRBJ1-2, with 7 nucleotides matching TRBD1. The V and J ends lost 0 bases and 6 bases, in that order; junction bases with no gene match: 2. From germline, CDR1 is SGHRS and CDR2 YFSETQ. This CDR3 comprises 13 residues. The CDR3 loop is CASSLGQGDGYTF. DNA for the CDR3: TGCGCCAGCAGCTTGGGACAGGGTGATGGCTACACCTTC.

The chain employs TRBV7-2 and TRBJ2-5; TRBD1 is a possible D gene (5 bases). This CDR3 is built from 13 residues. The germline gives CDR1 SGHTA, CDR2 FQGNSA. V was pared by 2 bases and J by 5 bases, with 9 bases between. CDR3 residues: CASSLQGVETQYF. CDR3 sequence (DNA): TGTGCCAGCAGCTTACAAGGGGTCGAGACCCAGTACTTC.

V gene TRBV11-2 combines with J gene TRBJ2-2; 10 bases fit TRBD1. This CDR3 is built from 16 residues. The germline gives CDR1 SGHAT, CDR2 FQNNGV. Trimming took 3 bases from V and 5 from J; bases not matched to a gene: 6. The DNA of the CDR3 is TGTGCCAGCAGCTTCGGGACAGGGGTTTTAACCGGGGAGCTGTTTTTT. Translated, it gives CASSFGTGVLTGELFF.

This clone has just a few counts. V is TRBV5-1 and J is TRBJ2-7, with a weak D call TRBD1 (5 bases). The V gene's germline CDR1 is SGHRS and CDR2 YFSETQ. CDR3 length equals 15 residues. Trimming took 0 bases from V and 3 from J, leaving 13 bases between them. The CDR3 bases are TGCGCCAGCAGCTTGGCACCGGACATACTCTACGAGCAGTACTTC. As protein: CASSLAPDILYEQYF. The full variable domain, rest sourced from reference TRBV5-1 and TRBJ2-7, is KAGVTQTPRYLIKTRGQQVTLSCSPISGHRSVSWYQQTPGQGLQFLFEYFSETQRNKGNFPGRFSGRQFSNSRSEMNVSTLELGDSALYLCASSLAPDILYEQYFGPGTRLTVT.

The J gene is TRBJ1-1, the V gene TRBV16; possibly TRBD1 for D (6 bases). Germline V gene data show CDR1 as KGHSY and CDR2 as FQNENV. The CDR3 runs to 12 residues. Deletions cut 5 bases from V and 4 bases from J, with 8 bases between. The CDR3 loop reads CASSRQATEAFF. The CDR3, as DNA: TGTGCCAGCAGCAGACAGGCCACTGAAGCTTTCTTT.

The J gene is TRBJ2-7, the V gene TRBV7-9, with TRBD1 identical over 8 bases. Trimming cost V 7 bases and J 2 bases; bases outside gene matches: 10. The germline V gene has CDR1 SEHNR and CDR2 FQNEAQ (reference sequence). The CDR3 spans 15 residues. CDR3 DNA: TGTGCCAGCAACGGAGGGCAGGGGGCTACCTACGAGCAGTACTTC. It yields the protein CASNGGQGATYEQYF.

The V call is TRBV19, the J call TRBJ1-5, with 11 bases fitting TRBD1. The CDR3 is 16 residues long. From germline, CDR1 is LNHDA and CDR2 SQIVND (reference sequence). V was pared by 6 bases and J by 4 bases, with 8 bases of the junction left unmatched. CDR3 in DNA: TGTGCCAGTAGGACTACCGGGACAGGGGGGAATCAGCCCCAGCATTTT. Translated: CASRTTGTGGNQPQHF.

This clone was counted a single time. J is TRBJ2-2 and V is TRBV9, with D tentatively TRBD2 (5 bases). Trimming shortened V by 2 bases and J by 6 bases, and 11 bases separated the two germline ends. Germline-derived CDR1 and CDR2 are SGDLS and YYNGEE. The CDR3 is 14 amino acids. The DNA for the CDR3 is TGTGCCAGCAGCGTCGAGGGTAGCTCCGGGGAGCTGTTTTTT. Encoded protein: CASSVEGSSGELFF.

The chain joins TRBV20-1 to TRBJ1-1; possible D gene TRBD1, 6 bases. V was clipped by 3 bases and J by 4 bases, with 27 bases between them. Germline CDR1 reads DFQATT; CDR2 reads SNEGSKA (reference sequence). This CDR3 comprises 18 residues. The CDR3 nucleotides are TGCAGTGCTAGTTTGTCCCCGATTTGGGGGCGCAGGGCCACTGAAGCTTTCTTT. Translating it yields CSASLSPIWGRRATEAFF.

The J gene is TRBJ1-2, the V gene TRBV9, with 7 bases lining up with TRBD1. Germline V gene lookup returns CDR1 SGDLS and CDR2 YYNGEE. This CDR3 is 14 amino acids long. Trimming cost V 3 bases and J 3 bases; bases outside gene matches: 5. The CDR3 DNA follows: TGTGCCAGCAGCGGGGACAGTATCTACTATGGCTACACCTTC. Encoded protein: CASSGDSIYYGYTF.

The genes are TRBV4-2 and TRBJ1-2; TRBD1 matches 10 bases. The CDR3 has 15 residues. V gave up 1 base and J gave up 6 bases; unmatched junction bases: 5. Per germline, CDR1 LGHNA and CDR2 YNFKEQ. CDR3 loop: CASSQATGTGDGYTF. The DNA for the CDR3 is TGTGCCAGCAGCCAAGCGACCGGGACAGGGGATGGCTACACCTTC.

This sequence joins TRBV30 and TRBJ2-7; 8 nucleotides line up with TRBD2. V trimming: 5 bases; J trimming: 2 bases; junction bases outside the gene matches: 11. The CDR3 consists of 15 residues. Germline V gives CDR1 GTSNPN, CDR2 SVGIG (reference sequence). The CDR3 region is CAWDRGGWETYEQYF. In nucleotides, the CDR3 is TGTGCCTGGGACCGGGGGGGTTGGGAAACCTACGAGCAGTACTTC.